The 17 T cell receptor beta chains below all came from one sample that was sequenced in a study of OX40 agonist ivuxolimab in advanced cancers. Repertoires were generated with immunoSEQ multiplex PCR, while TCRdb's copy carries only in-frame clones and drops some. Of 40,000 to 50,000 clones listed, around 90% are singletons. This specimen was CD4+ or CD8+ T cells sorted from blood, taken in a trial of the OX40 agonist ivuxolimab. All receptors derive from an adult with an advanced solid tumor such as melanoma, head and neck, liver or kidney cancer.

The V gene is TRBV27, the J gene TRBJ2-6, with no clear D. Germline V gene data show CDR1 as MNHEY and CDR2 as SMNVEV (reference sequence). This CDR3 comprises 16 residues. V lost 1 base to trimming and J lost 0 bases, with 7 bases between them. The CDR3 bases are TGTGCCAGCAGTTTATTACCGCTCTCTGGGGCCAACGTCCTGACTTTC. Its translation: CASSLLPLSGANVLTF. The whole variable domain, filled in from reference TRBV27 and TRBJ2-6, reads EAQVTQNPRYLITVTGKKLTVTCSQNMNHEYMSWYRQDPGLGLRQIYYSMNVEVTDKGDVPEGYKVSRKEKRNFPLILESPSPNQTSLYFCASSLLPLSGANVLTFGAGSRLTVL.

This clone was counted once. The chain recombines TRBV11-2 with TRBJ1-6; D gene unclear. V lost 3 bases and J 10 bases, leaving 7 bases between the germline ends. CDR1 is SGHAT, CDR2 FQNNGV, per germline. This CDR3 spans 12 amino acids. The CDR3 sequence is CASSFEGSPLHF. CDR3 DNA: TGTGCCAGCAGCTTTGAGGGCTCACCCCTCCACTTT.

This clone was picked up one time. The V gene is TRBV4-3, the J gene TRBJ2-7; D perhaps matches TRBD2 (6 bases). Germline CDR1 and CDR2: LGHNA and YSLEER. The CDR3 has 15 residues. V was shortened by 4 bases and J by 4 bases, with 17 bases between the two germline ends. This chain's CDR3 is CASSRERDFRYEQYF. CDR3 coding DNA: TGCGCCAGCAGCCGAGAACGGGACTTCCGTTACGAGCAGTACTTC.

J is TRBJ2-7 and V is TRBV7-9; unclear D gene. There are 13 residues in the CDR3. CDR1 and CDR2 from the germline V gene are SEHNR and FQNEAQ (reference sequence). V was cut by 8 bases and J by 2 bases, with 13 bases left in between. CDR3 protein: CASHSGRAYEQYF. CDR3 nucleotides: TGTGCCAGCCACTCAGGTAGAGCCTACGAGCAGTACTTC.

V is TRBV21-1 and J is TRBJ2-6; the table gives TRBD2 as D, unverified against the DNA. TRBV21-1 is annotated as a pseudogene. CDR3 length: 17 amino acids. DNA of the CDR3: TGTGCCAGCAGGCATCTGCTACAACAAAGTCGGGTCAACGTCCTGACTTTC. Protein: CASRHLLQQSRVNVLTF.

This clone came up once. The DNA of the CDR3 is TGTGCCAGCAGCCGCTCCTACGAGCAGTACTTC. It is translated as CASSRSYEQYF. The chain uses TRBV28 and TRBJ2-7; no clear D gene. This CDR3 has 11 amino acids. Looked up from germline, CDR1 is MDHEN and CDR2 is SYDVKM. Between the trimmed V and J ends, which lost 6 bases and 0 bases, there was a span of 3 bases.

This clone has only one observation. This chain links TRBV4-3 with TRBJ1-1; TRBD1 matches at 8 bases. V lost 4 bases to trimming and J lost 3 bases; unmatched junction nucleotides: 1. CDR1 LGHNA and CDR2 YSLEER come from the germline V gene. The CDR3 consists of 13 residues. In nucleotides, the CDR3 is TGCGCCAGCAGCCGGGACAGGTACACTGAAGCTTTCTTT. It specifies CASSRDRYTEAFF.

The V call is TRBV20-1, the J call TRBJ1-2, with a possible D match to TRBD1 (6 bases). This CDR3 region has 11 residues. Trimming took off 6 bases at V and 8 bases at J, with 13 bases between the two ends. Germline CDR1 DFQATT, CDR2 SNEGSKA (reference sequence). As DNA, the CDR3 is TGCAGTGCCTCCGGACAGTTCGGCTACACCTTC. Its protein is CSASGQFGYTF.

The V and J genes are TRBV2 and TRBJ1-2; a possible D gene is TRBD1 (6 bases). Between the trimmed V and J ends, which lost 2 bases and 5 bases, there was a span of 12 bases. Germline CDR1 is SNHLY and CDR2 is FYNNEI. The CDR3 spans 14 residues. The CDR3 DNA sequence: TGTGCCAGCAGTGAATCGGGGACATTGTATGGCTACACCTTC. It is translated as CASSESGTLYGYTF. The full variable domain, its missing parts supplied by reference TRBV2 and TRBJ1-2, is EPEVTQTPSHQVTQMGQEVILRCVPISNHLYFYWYRQILGQKVEFLVSFYNNEISEKSEIFDDQFSVERPDGSNFTLKIRSTKLEDSAMYFCASSESGTLYGYTFGSGTRLTVV.

The chain employs TRBV27 and TRBJ2-2; TRBD1 matches 9 bases. The germline gives CDR1 MNHEY, CDR2 SMNVEV (reference sequence). The CDR3 is made up of 16 amino acids. V lost 0 bases and J lost 4; bases outside the gene matches: 3. CDR3 sequence reads: CASSLSGDRVTGELFF. CDR3 coding DNA: TGTGCCAGCAGTTTATCGGGGGACAGGGTCACCGGGGAGCTGTTTTTT.

CDR3 loop: CATSRGGTNYEQYF. The CDR3 bases are TGTGCCACCAGCAGAGGCGGGACAAACTACGAGCAGTACTTC. The chain carries TRBV15 and TRBJ2-7; D is possibly TRBD1 or TRBD2 (6 bases each). The germline V gene has CDR1 LNHNV and CDR2 YYDKDF (reference sequence). V dropped 1 base and J dropped 3 bases, with 10 bases sitting between them. This CDR3 region has 14 residues.

The chain uses TRBV29-1 and TRBJ1-1, with D perhaps matching TRBD1 (6 bases). The CDR3 has 12 amino acids. Germline values: CDR1 SQVTM, CDR2 ANQGSEA. V lost 8 bases, J lost 1 base, and 11 bases lay in between. CDR3 residues: CSLIQGNTEAFF. Here the CDR3 DNA reads TGCAGCTTAATACAGGGGAACACTGAAGCTTTCTTT.

This clone was detected once. The chain recombines TRBV6-5 with TRBJ2-7; TRBD1 aligns across 7 bases. The ends lost 0 bases at V and 3 bases at J; junction bases unmatched: 2. CDR1 and CDR2 (germline): MNHEY, SVGAGI. This CDR3 has 14 residues. For the CDR3, the DNA is TGTGCCAGCAGTTACTCGGGACAGCTCTACGAGCAGTACTTC. Translated: CASSYSGQLYEQYF.

V gene TRBV30 combines with J gene TRBJ2-2; the D is unclear. The germline V and J ends were trimmed by 3 bases and 8 bases, with 10 bases remaining between them. The CDR3 runs 12 residues. Germline CDR1 is GTSNPN and CDR2 is SVGIG (reference sequence). The CDR3 loop reads CAWSDPSGELFF. The CDR3 coding sequence is TGTGCCTGGAGCGACCCAAGTGGGGAGCTGTTTTTT.

This sequence joins TRBV25-1 and TRBJ1-2; TRBD1 matches 8 bases. J lost 4 bases, V lost 5 bases, and 9 bases had no gene match. From germline, CDR1 is MGHDK and CDR2 SYGVNS. CDR3 length equals 15 residues. For the CDR3, the DNA is TGTGCCAGCAGTTCGGGACAGGTTATTTTCTATGGCTACACCTTC. Translated: CASSSGQVIFYGYTF.

The chain carries TRBV12-5 and TRBJ2-5; TRBD2 agrees at 11 bases. The germline V gene encodes CDR1 LGHNT and CDR2 FRNRAP. The junction had 6 bases not matched to a gene; V was cut back by 7 bases and J by 2 bases. The CDR3 is 15 residues long. CDR3 sequence (DNA): TGTGCTAGTGTGCAGGGACTAGCGGATCAAGAGACCCAGTACTTC. Its protein is CASVQGLADQETQYF.

The chain recombines TRBV27 with TRBJ1-5, with 7 bases lining up with TRBD1. The CDR3 spans 15 residues. V was pared by 8 bases and J by 6 bases, with 13 bases of the junction left unmatched. Germline assignment: CDR1 MNHEY and CDR2 SMNVEV (reference sequence). CDR3 loop: CASGETKGASQPQHF. Written as DNA, the CDR3 is TGTGCCAGCGGAGAGACCAAGGGGGCATCTCAGCCCCAGCATTTT.